This record covers a single TCR beta chain. Trimming cost V 4 bases and J 4 bases, with 14 bases left between them. The CDR3 extends over 15 amino acids. Germline assignment: CDR1 LGHNA and CDR2 YSLEER. This entry is derived from a study of blood T cell repertoires in COVID-19. As processed by the authors: From reference gene primer amplification, estimates of nucleated cell counts were derived. Data came from immunoSEQ multiplex PCR; TCRdb stores just in-frame clones and leaves some out. D and trimming were read from the DNA, whereas the V and J calls and clone size are those reported in that table. The table has more than 110,000 clones, roughly four fifths seen once; the top ten hold under 2%.

The receptor was isolated from a woman aged 18-35 years who had been exposed to COVID-19. Material for sequencing was PBMCs or T cells enriched from blood (not recorded which). This chain joins TRBV4-3 and TRBJ1-3; D unresolved. The CDR3 DNA reads TGCGCCAGCAGCCCCCTCCCCGGGATCGGAAACACCATATATTTT. Translation: CASSPLPGIGNTIYF.